This TCR beta chain originates from a study of T cells after posttransplantation cyclophosphamide. This table comes from immunoSEQ multiplex PCR, and its TCRdb copy is limited to in-frame clones, with some not included. The specimen has 7,500 to 9,500 clones, none found just once. Cyclophosphamide on days +3 and +4 followed busulfan-fludarabine conditioning and a marrow graft. In its sample, this clone was seen many times. This receptor was obtained from a male patient in his thirties who received an allogeneic stem cell transplant from an unrelated donor, was CMV-positive, and had acute and chronic GVHD. A share of the T cells may be of graft donor origin. The sample was PBMCs, taken after an allogeneic stem cell transplant with post-transplant cyclophosphamide.

DNA of the CDR3: TGTGCCAGTAGTCTCCAGGGGAGGATGAACACTGAAGCTTTCTTT. The encoded protein is CASSLQGRMNTEAFF. The chain has TRBV19 and TRBJ1-1; D perhaps matches TRBD1 (6 bases). Germline V gene data show CDR1 as LNHDA and CDR2 as SQIVND (reference sequence). V lost 5 bases, J lost 0 bases, and 13 bases lay in between. This CDR3 contains 15 residues.